This T cell receptor beta chain was retrieved from a study of T cell responses to AZD1222 COVID-19 vaccine. Study-wide results and caveats: Increases in Spike-specific TCR breadth and depth were seen after two AZD1222 doses. Repertoires were obtained only post-peak T cell response. Reports indicate that nearly half of spike-specific TCRs are directed at unmutated variant regions. Just a handful of AZD1222 recipients tested seropositive at baseline.

Sequenced by immunoSEQ multiplex PCR; TCRdb stores in-frame clones only, minus some. The data hold 90,000 to 150,000 clones, with roughly 90% observed a single time. About this clone itself: Antigen specificity is unknown.

CDR1 and CDR2 from the germline V gene are SGHNT and YYREEE (reference sequence). This CDR3 comprises 15 residues. V was clipped by 5 bases and J by 3 bases, with 17 bases between them. The V call is TRBV5-4, the J call TRBJ1-1; possibly TRBD1 for D (6 bases). Sequencing was performed on peripheral blood, taken 28 days after the second AZD1222 dose. This sequence originates from an adult who received the AZD1222 COVID-19 vaccine. The CDR3 sequence: CASRQGRDTHTEAFF. The CDR3 region has the DNA TGTGCCAGCAGACAGGGTCGGGACACTCACACTGAAGCTTTCTTT.